Detailed here is one T cell receptor beta chain. Antigen specificity is unknown. This sample is drawn from a study of regulatory T cells in long-lasting Graves disease. Regarding the study as a whole: Persistent Graves' cases showed lower TCR diversity than newly diagnosed cases. The work looked only at peripheral blood and did not look at thyroid tissue. Persistent cases favored TRBV28, TRBJ1-2 and TRBJ2-5.

V gave up 1 base and J gave up 7 bases; unmatched junction bases: 11. Germline CDR1 reads LNHDA; CDR2 reads SQIVND (reference sequence). The CDR3 runs to 16 residues. The time point denotes: persistent/refractory GD, antithyroid drugs over 5 years with positive TRAb. RNA extracted from PBMCs served as the sequencing template. Researchers made TCR beta libraries by using iRepertoire HTBI primers and running Arm-PCR on CDR3 regions. Original processing notes: Samples collectively showed approximately 62 TRBV and approximately 15 TRBJ segments. One entry per CDR3 protein results from TCRdb running MiXCR on the multiplex PCR reads. It is TCRdb's table, rather than the study itself, that gives the V and J calls and clone size. The repertoire holds approximately 500,000 distinct CDR3 sequences, with roughly 21% as singletons.

Sequencing used peripheral blood mononuclear cells (PBMCs), obtained when the disease was refractory, from a patient treated with antithyroid drugs. The TCR originated in a female donor with Graves disease. The gene calls are TRBV19 and TRBJ1-2; 8 nucleotides line up with TRBD1. The CDR3 here is CASSIVGRQGPTGYTF. The CDR3 DNA sequence: TGTGCCAGTAGTATAGTTGGTCGACAGGGGCCCACTGGCTACACCTTC.